The clone carrying this TCR beta chain came up a few times. The antigen is not known. The sample originates from a study of T-cell memory formation after mild COVID-19. Study at large: TCR clusters showed largely donor specificity.

The V segment lost 5 bases and the J segment 8 bases; nucleotides outside the gene matches: 10. The CDR3 is 16 residues long. CDR1 and CDR2 (germline): SGHRS, YFSETQ. TCRdb fed the 5' RACE reads into MiXCR, producing one record per CDR3 protein. Of 300,000 to 350,000 distinct CDR3 sequences listed, 13% to 15% were seen once; the top ten hold roughly a fifth. Whole-study findings and limits: Shrinking CD4+ clones resided mostly in CM and EM, and CD8+ ones in EMRA. Pre-infection memory showed some responding clones, and this suggested that cross-reactive memory joined. A second wave expanding day 15 to 37 was CD4+-biased; contracting clones were balanced.

V usage is TRBV5-1 and J usage is TRBJ2-1; 13 positions match TRBD2. This TCR came from a man between 18 and 29 years old who had mild COVID-19 (a few samples of this study predate the infection). Cell type and time point are not known. Sequencing input: PBMCs or a T cell subset sorted from them (not recorded which). CDR3 loop: CASRLRTSGGADEQFF. The CDR3 DNA sequence: TGCGCCAGCAGGTTACGCACTAGCGGGGGGGCTGATGAGCAGTTCTTC.